These T cell receptor beta chains were read from a single sample in a study of T cell responses to AZD1222 COVID-19 vaccine. Measured with immunoSEQ multiplex PCR; TCRdb has only the in-frame clones, and not every one. The repertoire has 110,000 to 150,000 clones, 85% to 95% of them found once; the top ten carry roughly 9.1%. The sample was peripheral blood, taken on day 0 of AZD1222 vaccination. These receptor sequences come from an adult in good health. Each CDR3 is given with its conserved first and last residue. D genes are given only for firm matches. Expanded clones are given a class, and other clones once, few, many or no size at all.

TRBD2,TRBJ2-3,-,TRBV7-7,CASSPGLAGPQYF,TGTGCTAGCAGCCCGGGACTAGCGGGGCCGCAGTATTTT
TRBD1,TRBJ2-2,once,TRBV6-1,CASREQGRSNTGELFF,TGTGCCAGCAGGGAACAGGGGCGGTCGAACACCGGGGAGCTGTTTTTT
-,TRBJ1-5,-,TRBV2,CASGGQAQGTQPQHF,TGTGCCAGCGGAGGGCAGGCCCAAGGGACTCAGCCCCAGCATTTT
-,TRBJ1-5,-,TRBV7-2,CASSLRQPGKNSNQPQHF,TGTGCCAGCAGCCTGAGACAGCCCGGTAAAAATAGCAATCAGCCCCAGCATTTT
TRBD1,TRBJ1-2,-,TRBV7-3,CASSLVGTGTGGYTF,TGTGCCAGCAGCTTAGTTGGGACAGGAACGGGGGGCTACACCTTC
TRBD2,TRBJ2-5,-,TRBV9,CASSVAGGQETQYF,TGTGCCAGCAGCGTAGCGGGGGGCCAAGAGACCCAGTACTTC
-,TRBJ1-1,-,TRBV5-4,CASSPGRTENTEAFF,TGTGCCAGCAGCCCCGGACGGACGGAGAACACTGAAGCTTTCTTT
-,TRBJ2-3,-,TRBV9,CASSASISTDTQYF,TGTGCCAGCAGCGCTAGTATTAGCACAGATACGCAGTATTTT
TRBD1,TRBJ2-7,-,TRBV5-5,CASSWARQGDYEQYF,TGTGCCAGCAGCTGGGCCCGACAGGGGGACTACGAGCAGTACTTC
-,TRBJ1-4,-,TRBV25-1,CASSEWAHNEKLFF,TGTGCCAGCAGTGAATGGGCACACAATGAAAAACTGTTTTTT
-,TRBJ2-5,-,TRBV28,CASSSLMLLEKETQYF,TGTGCCAGCAGTTCGCTTATGTTACTTGAGAAAGAGACCCAGTACTTC
-,TRBJ2-5,once,TRBV3-1/TRBV3-2,CASGRGQETQYF,TGTGCCAGCGGACGGGGGCAAGAGACCCAGTACTTC
-,TRBJ2-2,-,TRBV27,CASSLGDLNTGELFF,TGTGCCAGCAGCCTGGGTGATTTGAACACCGGGGAGCTGTTTTTT
-,TRBJ1-6,-,TRBV5-6,CASSLTHNSPLHF,TGTGCCAGCAGCTTAACCCATAATTCACCCCTCCACTTT
-,TRBJ1-2,-,TRBV4-2,CASSQDDVGSRGYTF,TGTGCCAGCAGCCAAGATGACGTGGGAAGCCGTGGCTACACCTTC
TRBD2,TRBJ2-7,-,TRBV12-5,CASGSPGLAGGWSSYEQYF,TGTGCTAGTGGTTCCCCGGGACTAGCGGGGGGCTGGAGCTCCTACGAGCAGTACTTC
-,TRBJ1-2,-,TRBV7-9,CASSSTGTTARGYTF,TGTGCCAGCAGCTCGACCGGGACAACGGCTAGGGGCTACACCTTC
-,TRBJ2-7,-,TRBV6-1,CASSEAWGAVYEQYF,TGTGCCAGCAGTGAAGCTTGGGGGGCTGTCTACGAGCAGTACTTC
-,TRBJ1-4,-,TRBV2,CASRAHASTNEKLFF,TGTGCCAGCAGAGCCCATGCTTCAACTAATGAAAAACTGTTTTTT
-,TRBJ1-5,once,TRBV28,CASSTPVNQPQHF,TGTGCCAGCAGTACCCCGGTCAATCAGCCCCAGCATTTT
TRBD2,TRBJ2-3,-,TRBV25-1,CASSDPAGDDTQYF,TGTGCCAGCAGTGATCCCGCGGGGGACGATACGCAGTATTTT
-,TRBJ1-4,-,TRBV11-2,CASSYAGEDEKLFF,TGTGCCAGCAGCTATGCAGGGGAGGATGAAAAACTGTTTTTT
-,TRBJ1-2,-,TRBV7-9,CASSSKSFRFTAGYTF,TGTGCCAGCAGCTCGAAGTCCTTCCGCTTTACGGCTGGCTACACCTTC
-,TRBJ1-2,-,TRBV12-3/TRBV12-4,CASSSGPYGYTF,TGTGCCAGCAGTTCCGGCCCCTATGGCTACACCTTC
-,TRBJ2-5,-,TRBV7-8,CASSLAGAETQYF,TGTGCCAGCAGCTTAGCAGGGGCAGAGACCCAGTACTTC
-,TRBJ1-6,-,TRBV5-8,CASSLGSGTNSPLHF,TGTGCCAGCAGCTTGGGATCGGGTACCAATTCACCCCTCCACTTT
TRBD1,TRBJ1-5,-,TRBV6-6,CASRKGDSYQPQHF,TGTGCCAGCAGGAAAGGGGACAGCTATCAGCCCCAGCATTTT
-,TRBJ1-1,-,TRBV30,CAWSVGSAGVIAFF,TGTGCCTGGAGTGTAGGGAGTGCGGGGGTGATAGCTTTCTTT
-,TRBJ2-3,-,TRBV4-1,CASSLRGTSSTDTQYF,TGCGCCAGCAGCCTGAGGGGGACTTCTAGCACAGATACGCAGTATTTT
-,TRBJ1-5,-,TRBV2,CASSETAREQPQHF,TGTGCCAGCAGTGAAACAGCGAGGGAACAGCCCCAGCATTTT
-,TRBJ2-5,once,TRBV7-2,CASSLGWETQYF,TGTGCCAGCAGCTTAGGATGGGAGACCCAGTACTTC
TRBD1,TRBJ2-1,-,TRBV7-3,CASSRGQGDNEQFF,TGTGCCAGCAGCCGGGGACAGGGGGACAATGAGCAGTTCTTC
-,TRBJ1-6,-,TRBV30,CPGSPLHF,TGTCCGGGTTCACCCCTCCACTTT
TRBD2,TRBJ2-5,-,TRBV9,CASSATPRGGIETQYF,TGTGCCAGCAGCGCCACTCCGCGGGGGGGCATAGAGACCCAGTACTTC
TRBD1,TRBJ1-4,-,TRBV19,CASSTGDSRKQLFF,TGTGCCAGTAGCACCGGGGACAGCCGGAAGCAACTGTTTTTT
-,TRBJ1-1,-,TRBV4-3,CASSHPDSGGNTEAFF,TGCGCCAGCAGCCATCCTGACAGTGGAGGGAACACTGAAGCTTTCTTT
-,TRBJ1-2,-,TRBV21-1,CASRAPWGVYGYTF,TGTGCCAGTAGGGCCCCCTGGGGGGTCTATGGCTACACCTTC
-,TRBJ1-2,-,TRBV9,CASSVEGGPVDGYTF,TGTGCCAGCAGCGTAGAGGGGGGGCCAGTCGATGGCTACACCTTC
TRBD1,TRBJ1-3,-,TRBV27,CASSSLDGTGNTIYF,TGTGCCAGCAGTTCCCTCGACGGGACAGGGAACACCATATATTTT
TRBD1,TRBJ2-7,-,TRBV6-6,CASTTWQGTGYEQYF,TGTGCCAGCACCACTTGGCAGGGGACAGGCTACGAGCAGTACTTC
-,TRBJ2-2,-,TRBV5-1,CASRKTGTTGGTGELFF,TGCGCCAGCAGAAAAACAGGGACTACCGGGGGCACCGGGGAGCTGTTTTTT
-,TRBJ1-2,-,TRBV7-8,CASSLDAGSYGYTF,TGTGCCAGCAGCTTAGACGCAGGAAGCTATGGCTACACCTTC
TRBD1,TRBJ1-1,-,TRBV28,CASSLPGTGKAFF,TGTGCCAGCAGTTTACCCGGGACAGGGAAAGCTTTCTTT
-,TRBJ2-6,few,TRBV11-3,CASSLGGEGSSGANVLTF,TGTGCCAGCAGCTTAGGAGGAGAGGGGAGCTCTGGGGCCAACGTCCTGACTTTC
TRBD1,TRBJ1-3,-,TRBV7-9,CASSPDRASGNTIYF,TGTGCCAGCAGTCCGGACAGGGCCTCTGGAAACACCATATATTTT
-,TRBJ2-3,-,TRBV11-3,CASSLGSQGSRPDTQYF,TGTGCCAGCAGCTTAGGGTCCCAGGGATCCCGCCCAGATACGCAGTATTTT
-,TRBJ2-7,-,TRBV19,CASSTRGYEQYF,TGTGCCAGTAGTACCCGGGGGTACGAGCAGTACTTC
-,TRBJ2-3,-,TRBV5-1,CASRARGQSTDTQYF,TGCGCCAGCAGGGCGAGGGGCCAGAGCACAGATACGCAGTATTTT
-,TRBJ1-5,-,TRBV6-2/TRBV6-3,CASSRTPGQSGNQPQHF,TGTGCCAGCAGCAGAACACCCGGACAGTCTGGCAATCAGCCCCAGCATTTT
-,TRBJ1-1,-,TRBV20-1,CSASPENTEAFF,TGCAGTGCTAGTCCGGAAAACACTGAAGCTTTCTTT
-,TRBJ1-6,few,TRBV13,CASSPHGWGRSSPLHF,TGTGCCAGCAGCCCCCACGGGTGGGGTAGGAGTTCACCCCTCCACTTT
-,TRBJ1-4,-,TRBV3-1/TRBV3-2,CASSQGVRLNEKLFF,TGTGCCAGCAGCCAAGGGGTTAGATTGAATGAAAAACTGTTTTTT
TRBD1,TRBJ1-1,-,TRBV30,CAWQTGSTEAFF,TGTGCCTGGCAGACAGGGTCGACTGAAGCTTTCTTT
-,TRBJ1-5,-,TRBV4-2,CASSRGGRNQPQHF,TGTGCCAGCAGCCGGGGGGGGCGCAACCAGCCCCAGCATTTT
TRBD2,TRBJ2-5,once,TRBV6-5,CASSYGGVPQETQYF,TGTGCCAGCAGTTACGGGGGGGTTCCACAAGAGACCCAGTACTTC